Listed below are T cell receptor beta chains from one sample, sequenced in a study of T-cell memory formation after mild COVID-19. MiXCR, run by TCRdb on the 5' RACE reads, gives a single entry per CDR3 protein. The data show 500,000 to 650,000 distinct CDR3 sequences, about 22% seen once. Source material: PBMCs or a T cell subset sorted from them (not recorded which). These receptors were collected from an adult woman who had mild COVID-19 (a few samples of this study predate the infection). Cell type and time point are not known. Both conserved end residues are trimmed from each CDR3. Each record gives: J gene, clone size, V gene, CDR3 protein. The listing skips clone size in some rows; elsewhere it reads once, few, many or a size class.

>TRBJ2-7|NA|TRBV7-6
ASSLAGLGQGNEQY
>TRBJ2-3|few|TRBV7-2
ASSVGQGGTDTQY
>TRBJ2-3|NA|TRBV7-2
ASSGQGSDTQY
>TRBJ1-5|NA|TRBV29-1
SVSLGTGNQPQH
>TRBJ2-3|NA|TRBV6-1
ASPPAGYTGGPDTQY
>TRBJ2-7|NA|TRBV7-8
ASSRLDYEQY
>TRBJ2-1|few|TRBV5-1
ASSPQYPPTLADYNEQF
>TRBJ2-7|many|TRBV4-2
ASSQANLGGLGEQY
>TRBJ1-1|NA|TRBV20-1
SARETGGLTEAF
>TRBJ2-7|many|TRBV7-2
ASSSPGTSGYEQY
>TRBJ1-2|few|TRBV7-9
ASSPTGGGGTYGYT
>TRBJ2-5|few|TRBV12-3/TRBV12-4
ASSYGTGVSETQY
>TRBJ1-2|NA|TRBV7-9
ASSFGTVNGYT
>TRBJ1-5|NA|TRBV6-2/TRBV6-3
ASRTGNQPQH
>TRBJ2-3|few|TRBV6-1
ASSDGTGGTDTQY
>TRBJ2-5|few|TRBV6-1
ASSGWDSQETQY
>TRBJ2-3|NA|TRBV12-3/TRBV12-4
ASGTTDTQY
>TRBJ2-1|NA|TRBV4-2
ASSPLGATGVLDEQF
>TRBJ1-2|NA|TRBV20-1
SARDPLGPYGYT
>TRBJ1-2|few|TRBV6-5
ASSYGTLYVRT
>TRBJ2-7|few|TRBV3-1
ASSQDRGGGYEQY
>TRBJ2-7|few|TRBV5-1
ASRLSTGAHYEQY
>TRBJ2-3|NA|TRBV11-2
ASSLTGTSSTQY
>TRBJ1-1|few|TRBV5-1
ASRPRAAQEAF
>TRBJ2-7|few|TRBV7-9
ASSLEVRTGTGAYEQY
>TRBJ2-3|few|TRBV7-9
ASSPSTHTDTQY
>TRBJ1-5|NA|TRBV6-1
ASSVWGEGQPQH
>TRBJ1-5|few|TRBV15
ATSSTGLYQPQH
>TRBJ2-3|few|TRBV9
ASSVGVRGFTDTQY
>TRBJ2-2|many|TRBV20-1
SARVTGGAGELF
>TRBJ2-7|many|TRBV24-1
ATSGAGRSNEQY
>TRBJ1-1|once|TRBV13
ASSLNMEATEAF
>TRBJ2-5|NA|TRBV10-3
AISEGTSGVWETQY
>TRBJ1-4|NA|TRBV12-3/TRBV12-4
ASSSLREKLF
>TRBJ2-1|few|TRBV3-1
ASSQLRDSNNEQF
>TRBJ1-1|once|TRBV5-5
ASSLEAFGRRGETKNTEAF
>TRBJ2-1|NA|TRBV10-3
AISESGQGSGDEQF
>TRBJ2-7|NA|TRBV4-3
ASSQTGGGIYEQY
>TRBJ1-1|NA|TRBV3-1
ASSQDRIAEAF
>TRBJ2-1|NA|TRBV19
ASRGRTNEQF
>TRBJ2-1|NA|TRBV13
ASSLGPSGSRNEQF
>TRBJ2-5|few|TRBV7-3
ASSEDLSGTQY
>TRBJ2-5|once|TRBV6-4
ASSGPGQKGKTQY
>TRBJ2-7|few|TRBV15
ATSNQDRDRNEQY
>TRBJ2-1|many|TRBV5-1
ASSKAARGPTSSSYNEQF
>TRBJ1-1|many|TRBV12-3/TRBV12-4
ASSLQPRTGNTEAF
>TRBJ1-5|NA|TRBV12-3/TRBV12-4
ASTPDGPRVGNQPQH
>TRBJ1-1|few|TRBV9
ASSPADGVSTEAF
>TRBJ1-2|NA|TRBV29-1
SANRGRDGNYGYT
>TRBJ2-1|few|TRBV4-1
ASSSSATEQF
>TRBJ2-1|NA|TRBV6-6
ASSQQPGGINEQF
>TRBJ2-3|few|TRBV14
ASNQLGLADSTDTQY
>TRBJ1-5|NA|TRBV2
ASRRVDQPQH
>TRBJ2-3|few|TRBV3-1
ASSSKVPFFLDTQY
>TRBJ2-7|NA|TRBV19
ASSMKFNAAYEQY
>TRBJ2-2|NA|TRBV4-1
ASRGGSGELF
>TRBJ1-1|NA|TRBV6-2/TRBV6-3
ASRKGTAGAEAF
>TRBJ2-7|few|TRBV27
ASSPQGLAVVEQY
>TRBJ1-1|few|TRBV29-1
SVVRGGGMAF